In its sample, the clone carrying this TCR beta chain was seen a few times. Its antigen is not known. Reverse transcription of all isolated RNA meant that expressed TCRB transcripts were sequenced. Profiling relied on immunoSEQ multiplex PCR, and the TCRdb table lists in-frame clones only, not all of them. The data contain about 150,000 clones, 8.5% to 10% of them singletons. The sample originates from a study of beta chain features in type 1 diabetes. V was pared by 6 bases and J by 9 bases, with 11 bases of the junction left unmatched. This CDR3 has 15 amino acids. CDR1 is LNHDA, CDR2 SQIVND, per germline (reference sequence). Study conclusions and caveats: Within each of all four CD4+ subsets, Type 1 diabetes patients had TCRB CDR3s that were moderately but significantly shorter.

Sequencing was done on a sample of central memory CD4+ T cells from blood. The sequence was obtained from a woman in her twenties or thirties with type 1 diabetes. The chain has TRBV19 and TRBJ2-1; 10 positions match TRBD1. The CDR3 DNA reads TGTGCCAGTAGCCTATATTTGACAGGGGGCGGTGAGCAGTTCTTC. It translates to CASSLYLTGGGEQFF.